This T cell receptor beta chain was identified in a study of T cell responses to AZD1222 COVID-19 vaccine. Findings of the study overall: The peak T cell response came first, and repertoires were sampled only after it. Reportedly, nearly half of unique spike TCRs recognized epitopes outside B.1.351/B.1.1.7 mutations. Once two AZD1222 doses were given, Spike-specific TCR breadth and depth went up.

V lost 2 bases, J lost 5 bases, and 16 bases lay in between. Germline V gene data show CDR1 as MNHNS and CDR2 as SASEGT. The CDR3 sequence is 16 residues long. Second-dose intervals near 4 or 12 weeks were combined. A note on this clone: Antigen: not known.

Repertoires were generated with immunoSEQ multiplex PCR, while TCRdb's copy carries only in-frame clones and drops some. Here the sample spans more than 110,000 clones, about 90% being singletons. The chain links TRBV6-1 to TRBJ1-5; D might be TRBD1 (6 bases). This receptor was obtained from an adult who received the AZD1222 COVID-19 vaccine. Sequenced material: peripheral blood, taken 28 days after the second AZD1222 dose. The CDR3 DNA reads as TGTGCCAGCAGTGAACCCTACGGGACACCCTATCAGCCCCAGCATTTT. Its protein is CASSEPYGTPYQPQHF.